The clone carrying this T cell receptor beta chain was picked up many times. This specimen belongs to a study of T cells in Graves' hyperthyroidism and ophthalmopathy. Study summary: Peripheral blood was obtained at initial diagnosis, preceding any treatment.

Amplification of TCR beta CDR3 regions was performed using RNA transcripts as template. The HTBI primer set drove a first-round RT-PCR of the TCR CDR3. One entry per CDR3 protein, called by TCRdb with MiXCR from the multiplex PCR reads. The sample includes about 770,000 distinct CDR3 sequences, 18% seen only once; the top ten take approximately 16%. The germline V gene has CDR1 LGHDT and CDR2 YNNKEL (reference sequence). The trim removed 4 bases at V and 8 bases at J, leaving 6 bases unmatched. The CDR3 is made up of 13 amino acids. Material for sequencing was blood. The V and J genes are TRBV3-1 and TRBJ1-2, with 8 nucleotides matching TRBD1. The sequence derives from a woman in her forties or fifties with Graves' hyperthyroidism that later progressed to Graves' ophthalmopathy. As DNA, the CDR3 is TGTGCCAGCAGCCGAACAGGGGGGAGAGGCTACACCTTC. Translated: CASSRTGGRGYTF.